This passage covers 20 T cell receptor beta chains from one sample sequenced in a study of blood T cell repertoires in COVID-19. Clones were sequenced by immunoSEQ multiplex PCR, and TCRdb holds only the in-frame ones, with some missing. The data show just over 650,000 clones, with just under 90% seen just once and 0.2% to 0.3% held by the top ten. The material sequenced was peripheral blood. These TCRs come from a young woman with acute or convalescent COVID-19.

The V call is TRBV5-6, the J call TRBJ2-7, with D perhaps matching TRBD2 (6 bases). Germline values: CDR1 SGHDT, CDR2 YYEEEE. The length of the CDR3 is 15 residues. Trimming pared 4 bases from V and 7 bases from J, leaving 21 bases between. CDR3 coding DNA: TGTGCCAGCAGCCCCGGCCGGGGAGGCCCCCGGGAGCAGTACTTC. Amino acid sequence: CASSPGRGGPREQYF. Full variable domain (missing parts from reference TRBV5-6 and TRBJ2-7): DAGVTQSPTHLIKTRGQQVTLRCSPKSGHDTVSWYQQALGQGPQFIFQYYEEEERQRGNFPDRFSGHQFPNYSSELNVNALLLGDSALYLCASSPGRGGPREQYFGPGTRLTVT.

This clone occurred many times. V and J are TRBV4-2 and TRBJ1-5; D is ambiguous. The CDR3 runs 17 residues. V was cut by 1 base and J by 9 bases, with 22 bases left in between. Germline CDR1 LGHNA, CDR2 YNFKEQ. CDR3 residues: CASSQGLDIRSEGPQHF. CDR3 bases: TGTGCCAGCAGCCAAGGTTTAGACATCCGATCCGAGGGGCCCCAGCATTTT.

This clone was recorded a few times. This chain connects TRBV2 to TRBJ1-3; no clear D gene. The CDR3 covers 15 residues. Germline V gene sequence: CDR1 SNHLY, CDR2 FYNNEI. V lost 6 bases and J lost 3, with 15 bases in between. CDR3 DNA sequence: TGTGCCAGCAGCGCCCGGCGGCTGGGTGGAAACACCATATATTTT. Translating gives CASSARRLGGNTIYF. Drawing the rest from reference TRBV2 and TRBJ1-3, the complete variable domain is EPEVTQTPSHQVTQMGQEVILRCVPISNHLYFYWYRQILGQKVEFLVSFYNNEISEKSEIFDDQFSVERPDGSNFTLKIRSTKLEDSAMYFCASSARRLGGNTIYFGEGSWLTVV.

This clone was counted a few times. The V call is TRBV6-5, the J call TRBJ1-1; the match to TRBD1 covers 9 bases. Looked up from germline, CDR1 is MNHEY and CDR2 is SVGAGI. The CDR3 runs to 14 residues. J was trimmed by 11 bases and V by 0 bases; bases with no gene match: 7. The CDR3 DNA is TGTGCCAGCAGTTACTCACCTGGCGACAGGGGGGCTTTCTTT. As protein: CASSYSPGDRGAFF.

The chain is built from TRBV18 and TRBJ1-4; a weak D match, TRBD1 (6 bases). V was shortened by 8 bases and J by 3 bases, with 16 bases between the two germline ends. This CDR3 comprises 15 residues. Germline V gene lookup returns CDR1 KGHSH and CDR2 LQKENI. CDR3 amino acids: CASTYRVSANEKLFF. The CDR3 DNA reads TGTGCCAGCACCTACAGGGTGTCAGCTAATGAAAAACTGTTTTTT.

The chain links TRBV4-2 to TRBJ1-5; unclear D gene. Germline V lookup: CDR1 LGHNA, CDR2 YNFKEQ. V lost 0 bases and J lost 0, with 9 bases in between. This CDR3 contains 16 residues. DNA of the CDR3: TGTGCCAGCAGCCAAGATGGGCAGTATAGCAATCAGCCCCAGCATTTT. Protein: CASSQDGQYSNQPQHF.

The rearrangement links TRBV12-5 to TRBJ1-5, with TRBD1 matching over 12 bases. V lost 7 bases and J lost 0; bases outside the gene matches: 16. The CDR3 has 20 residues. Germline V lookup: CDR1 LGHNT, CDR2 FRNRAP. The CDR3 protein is CASASRPPGQGAYSNQPQHF. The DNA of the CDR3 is TGTGCTAGTGCTTCCCGCCCTCCGGGACAGGGGGCCTATAGCAATCAGCCCCAGCATTTT.

The CDR3 DNA sequence: TGTGCCAGCAGCTTGTGGGGGCGCAGGACTGAAGCTTTCTTT. It translates to CASSLWGRRTEAFF. The rearrangement uses TRBV5-8 and TRBJ1-1; weak D call: TRBD1 (6 bases). Germline V CDR1 and CDR2: SGHTS, YDEGEE. This CDR3 is 14 amino acids long. Trimming took off 1 base at V and 5 bases at J, with 12 bases between the two ends. The full variable domain, in which reference TRBV5-8 and TRBJ1-1 provide the parts outside the CDR3, is EAGVTQSPTHLIKTRGQQATLRCSPISGHTSVYWYQQALGLGLQFLLWYDEGEERNRGNFPPRFSGRQFPNYSSELNVNALELEDSALYLCASSLWGRRTEAFFGQGTRLTVV.

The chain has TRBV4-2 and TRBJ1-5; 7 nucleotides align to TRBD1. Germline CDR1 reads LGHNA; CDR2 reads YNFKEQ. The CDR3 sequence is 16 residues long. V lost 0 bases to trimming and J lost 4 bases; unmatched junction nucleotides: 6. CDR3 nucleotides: TGTGCCAGCAGCCAAGAAGGAGGGGGCCGGAATCAGCCCCAGCATTTT. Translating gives CASSQEGGGRNQPQHF.

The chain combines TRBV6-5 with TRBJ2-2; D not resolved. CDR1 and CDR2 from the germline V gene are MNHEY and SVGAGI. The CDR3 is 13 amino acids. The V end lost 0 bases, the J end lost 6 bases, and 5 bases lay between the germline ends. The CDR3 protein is CASSYSAAGELFF. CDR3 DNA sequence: TGTGCCAGCAGTTACTCGGCAGCCGGGGAGCTGTTTTTT.

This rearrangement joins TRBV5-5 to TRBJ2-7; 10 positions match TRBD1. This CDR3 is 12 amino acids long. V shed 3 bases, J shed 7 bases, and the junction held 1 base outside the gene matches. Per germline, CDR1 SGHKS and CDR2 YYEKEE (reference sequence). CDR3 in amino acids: CASSWDRGEQYF. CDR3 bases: TGTGCCAGCAGCTGGGACAGGGGAGAGCAGTACTTC.

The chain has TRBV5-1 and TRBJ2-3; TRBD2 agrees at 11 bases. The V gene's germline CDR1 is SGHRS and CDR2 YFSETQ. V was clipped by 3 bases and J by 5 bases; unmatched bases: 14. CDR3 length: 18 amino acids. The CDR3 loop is CASSWDAGSGGARDTQYF. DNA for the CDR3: TGCGCCAGCAGCTGGGACGCTGGTAGCGGGGGGGCCAGAGATACGCAGTATTTT.

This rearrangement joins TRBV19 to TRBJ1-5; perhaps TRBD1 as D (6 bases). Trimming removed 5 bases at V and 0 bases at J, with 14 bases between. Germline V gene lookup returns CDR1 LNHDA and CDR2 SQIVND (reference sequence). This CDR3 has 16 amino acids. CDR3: CASSAGVKGSNQPQHF. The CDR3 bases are TGTGCCAGTAGTGCAGGGGTCAAGGGTAGCAATCAGCCCCAGCATTTT.

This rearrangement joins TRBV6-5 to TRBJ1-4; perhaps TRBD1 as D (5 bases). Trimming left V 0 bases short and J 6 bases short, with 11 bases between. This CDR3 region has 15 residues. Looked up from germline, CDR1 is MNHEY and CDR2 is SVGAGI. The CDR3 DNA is TGTGCCAGCAGTTACTCCGACAGCCCTTATGAAAAACTGTTTTTT. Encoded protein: CASSYSDSPYEKLFF.

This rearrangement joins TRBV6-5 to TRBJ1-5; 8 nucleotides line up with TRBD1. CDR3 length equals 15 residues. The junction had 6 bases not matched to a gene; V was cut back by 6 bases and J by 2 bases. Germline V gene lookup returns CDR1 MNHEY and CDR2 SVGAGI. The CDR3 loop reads CASRGQVSGNQPQHF. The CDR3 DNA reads TGTGCCAGCAGGGGACAGGTGTCGGGCAATCAGCCCCAGCATTTT.

The CDR3 DNA is TGTGCCAGCAGCCCCCCCCCTCGGACGGGGGAGCAGTACTTC. Translating gives CASSPPPRTGEQYF. The J gene is TRBJ2-7, the V gene TRBV7-2; D might be TRBD2 (5 bases). Germline values: CDR1 SGHTA, CDR2 FQGNSA. The CDR3 runs 14 residues. Trimming took 5 bases from V and 7 from J, leaving 18 bases between them. Complete variable domain (other parts from reference TRBV7-2 and TRBJ2-7): GAGVSQSPSNKVTEKGKDVELRCDPISGHTALYWYRQSLGQGLEFLIYFQGNSAPDKSGLPSDRFSAERTGGSVSTLTIQRTQQEDSAVYLCASSPPPRTGEQYFGPGTRLTVT.

For the CDR3, the DNA is TGTGCCAGCAGCTCAGGGGATAATTCACCCCTCCACTTT. Its protein is CASSSGDNSPLHF. This chain joins TRBV6-4 and TRBJ1-6, with a tentative D call TRBD1 (6 bases). The V and J ends lost 6 bases and 5 bases respectively, with 8 bases between them. The V gene's germline CDR1 is MRHNA and CDR2 SNTAGT. The length of the CDR3 is 13 residues.

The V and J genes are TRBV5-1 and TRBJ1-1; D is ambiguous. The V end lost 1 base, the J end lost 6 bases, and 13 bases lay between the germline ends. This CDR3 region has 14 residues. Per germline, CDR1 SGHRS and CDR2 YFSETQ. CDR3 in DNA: TGCGCCAGCAGCTTGTACAGCGGGAGAGCTGAAGCTTTCTTT. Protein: CASSLYSGRAEAFF.

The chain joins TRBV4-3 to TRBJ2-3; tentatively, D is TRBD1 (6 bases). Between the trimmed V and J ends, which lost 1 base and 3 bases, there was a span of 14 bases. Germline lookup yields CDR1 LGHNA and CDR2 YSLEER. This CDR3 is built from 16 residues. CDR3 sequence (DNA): TGCGCCAGCAGCCAAGCATACAGGGTGGAAACAGATACGCAGTATTTT. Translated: CASSQAYRVETDTQYF.

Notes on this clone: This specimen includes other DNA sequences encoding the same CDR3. The CDR3 region is CASSQADYGYTF. Written as DNA, the CDR3 is TGTGCCAGCAGCCAAGCGGACTATGGCTACACCTTC. The chain has TRBV3-1 (or the pseudogene TRBV3-2) and TRBJ1-2; D unresolved. V gave up 1 base and J gave up 3 bases, with 3 bases separating them. The CDR3 sequence is 12 residues long. Germline lookup yields CDR1 LGHDT and CDR2 YNNKEL (reference sequence).